Each of the 6 T cell receptor beta chains below was sequenced from the same sample in a study of vaccination effects on CD4 cells after COVID-19. These TCRs are of unknown antigen specificity. Some clones are missing from TCRdb's copy, which holds only in-frame ones; the method was immunoSEQ multiplex PCR. The repertoire includes tens of thousands of clones, approximately 76% of them detected once, and 0.95% sits in the top ten. Peptide-pool stimulation followed by sequencing identified expanded antigen-specific CD4+ clonotypes in the ViraFEST assay. Culture lasted approximately 10 days before CD4+ T cell isolation. The vaccine given was either BNT162b2 or mRNA-1273, in two doses. This material consisted of CD4+ T cells from PBMCs cultured with HCoV-OC43 spike peptides, taken after COVID-19 vaccination. The subset here: HCoV-OC43 spike overlapping peptide pool stimulation. These receptors were taken from a human donor who received a COVID-19 vaccine.

The chain has TRBV7-2 and TRBJ2-7; a possible D gene is TRBD1 (6 bases). With 5 bases removed from V and 3 bases from J, the gap between germline ends came to 14 bases. Germline CDR1 is SGHTA and CDR2 is FQGNSA. This CDR3 is 14 amino acids long. DNA for the CDR3: TGTGCCAGCAGCCCCGGGGACAAAGACTACGAGCAGTACGTC. Amino acid sequence: CASSPGDKDYEQYV.

The gene calls are TRBV19 and TRBJ2-7; perhaps TRBD2 as D (5 bases). In germline, CDR1 is LNHDA, CDR2 SQIVND (reference sequence). CDR3 length: 16 residues. Between the trimmed V and J ends, which lost 1 base and 0 bases, there was a span of 13 bases. This chain's CDR3 is CASSIGPGESSYEQYV. CDR3 DNA sequence: TGTGCCAGTAGTATAGGTCCCGGGGAGAGCTCCTACGAGCAGTACGTC.

The chain uses TRBV2 and TRBJ2-5; D unresolved. The CDR3 runs 10 residues. Trimming took off 9 bases at V and 3 bases at J, with 5 bases between the two ends. Germline V gene data show CDR1 as SNHLY and CDR2 as FYNNEI. CDR3 DNA: TGTGCCAGACGAGAAGAGACCCAGTACTTC. Its translation: CARREETQYF. The whole variable domain, remainder taken from reference TRBV2 and TRBJ2-5, is EPEVTQTPSHQVTQMGQEVILRCVPISNHLYFYWYRQILGQKVEFLVSFYNNEISEKSEIFDDQFSVERPDGSNFTLKIRSTKLEDSAMYFCARREETQYFGPGTRLLVL.

The chain has TRBV10-3 and TRBJ1-4; D not resolved. The V gene's germline CDR1 is ENHRY and CDR2 SYGVKD. This CDR3 has 14 amino acids. The germline V and J ends were trimmed by 3 bases and 0 bases, with 5 bases remaining between them. The CDR3, as DNA: TGTGCCATCAGTGATGGGGCAACTAATGAAAAACTGTTTTTT. Its translation: CAISDGATNEKLFF.

The rearrangement links TRBV25-1 to TRBJ2-5; TRBD1 agrees at 9 bases. Germline CDR1 and CDR2: MGHDK and SYGVNS. The junction had 7 bases not matched to a gene; V was cut back by 3 bases and J by 5 bases. This CDR3 has 15 residues. The CDR3 reads CASSDRDRVIETQYF. For the CDR3, the DNA is TGTGCCAGCAGTGATCGGGACAGGGTTATTGAGACCCAGTACTTC.

The V gene is TRBV18, the J gene TRBJ2-3, with a tentative D call TRBD1 (7 bases). The CDR3 sequence is 17 residues long. Germline values: CDR1 KGHSH, CDR2 LQKENI. The V end was cut by 0 bases, the J end by 0 bases, with 13 bases between. The CDR3 region has the DNA TGTGCCAGCTCACCACCGGGGGCAGGGGGGAGCACAGATACGCAGTATTTT. Protein product: CASSPPGAGGSTDTQYF. Full variable domain (rest looked up from reference TRBV18 and TRBJ2-3): NAGVMQNPRHLVRRRGQEARLRCSPMKGHSHVYWYRQLPEEGLKFMVYLQKENIIDESGMPKERFSAEFPKEGPSILRIQQVVRGDSAAYFCASSPPGAGGSTDTQYFGPGTRLTVL.